The entry that follows covers one TCR beta chain sequence. The source of the sample is a study of PD-1 blockade in mismatch repair-deficient tumors. In germline, CDR1 is SGHNT, CDR2 YENEEA. The V gene end was trimmed by 5 bases and the J gene end by 5 bases; junction bases not matched to a gene: 10. The CDR3 runs 16 residues. The table came from immunoSEQ multiplex PCR; TCRdb's copy has only in-frame clones and leaves some out. This sample has over 100,000 clones; more than 60% occur once, and the top ten carry 4.7%. This receptor was taken from an adult with mismatch repair-deficient cancer. The chain has TRBV11-3 and TRBJ2-5, with TRBD1 identical over 11 bases. The input for sequencing was peripheral blood, taken 60 weeks after starting pembrolizumab. CDR3: CASSERTGGGGETQYF. CDR3 DNA: TGTGCCAGCAGCGAACGGACAGGGGGCGGTGGGGAGACCCAGTACTTC.